Detailed here is one T cell receptor beta chain. This CDR3 region has 13 residues. The germline CDR1 and CDR2 sequences are SNHLY and FYNNEI. V lost 7 bases, J lost 0 bases, and 10 bases lay in between. The data were obtained in a study of blood T cell repertoires in COVID-19. Some clones are missing from TCRdb's copy, which holds only in-frame ones; the method was immunoSEQ multiplex PCR. The sample holds roughly 220,000 clones, about 86% seen once. The chain uses TRBV2 and TRBJ2-7, with D hard to call. Sequencing was performed on peripheral blood. The source of this sequence is a woman in her fifties or sixties with acute or convalescent COVID-19. The CDR3 is CASMPRSSYEQYF. The DNA for the CDR3 is TGTGCCAGCATGCCTAGGAGCTCCTACGAGCAGTACTTC. Filled out from reference TRBV2 and TRBJ2-7, the complete variable domain reads EPEVTQTPSHQVTQMGQEVILRCVPISNHLYFYWYRQILGQKVEFLVSFYNNEISEKSEIFDDQFSVERPDGSNFTLKIRSTKLEDSAMYFCASMPRSSYEQYFGPGTRLTVT.